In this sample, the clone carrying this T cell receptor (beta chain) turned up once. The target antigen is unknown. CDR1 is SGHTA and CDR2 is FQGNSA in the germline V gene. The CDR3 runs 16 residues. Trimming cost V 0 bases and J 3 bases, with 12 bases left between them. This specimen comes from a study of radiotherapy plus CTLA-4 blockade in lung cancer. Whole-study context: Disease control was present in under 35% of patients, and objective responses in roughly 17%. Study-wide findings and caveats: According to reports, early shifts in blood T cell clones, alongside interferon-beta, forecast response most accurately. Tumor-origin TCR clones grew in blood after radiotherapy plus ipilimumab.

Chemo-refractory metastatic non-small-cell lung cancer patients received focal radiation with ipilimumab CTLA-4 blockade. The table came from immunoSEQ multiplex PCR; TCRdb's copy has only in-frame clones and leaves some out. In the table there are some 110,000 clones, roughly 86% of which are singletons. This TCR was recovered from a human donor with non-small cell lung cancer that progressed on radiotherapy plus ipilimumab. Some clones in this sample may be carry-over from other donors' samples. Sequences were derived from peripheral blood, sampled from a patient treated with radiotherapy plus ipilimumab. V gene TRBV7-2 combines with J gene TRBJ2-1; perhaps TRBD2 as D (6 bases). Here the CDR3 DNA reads TGTGCCAGCAGCTTAGCGGGGGGAATAAACTACAATGAGCAGTTCTTC. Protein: CASSLAGGINYNEQFF.